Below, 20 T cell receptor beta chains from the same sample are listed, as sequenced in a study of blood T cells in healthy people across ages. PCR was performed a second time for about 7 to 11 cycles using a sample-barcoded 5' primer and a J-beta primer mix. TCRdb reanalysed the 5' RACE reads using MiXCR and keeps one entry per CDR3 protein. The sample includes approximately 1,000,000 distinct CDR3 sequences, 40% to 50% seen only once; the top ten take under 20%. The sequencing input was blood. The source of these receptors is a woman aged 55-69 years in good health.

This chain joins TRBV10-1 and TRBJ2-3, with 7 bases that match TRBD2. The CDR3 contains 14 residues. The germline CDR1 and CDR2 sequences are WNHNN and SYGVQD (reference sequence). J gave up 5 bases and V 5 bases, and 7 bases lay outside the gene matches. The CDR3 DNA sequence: TGCGCCAGCAGTTTGGGGAGGGCGGGAGATACGCAGTATTTT. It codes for CASSLGRAGDTQYF.

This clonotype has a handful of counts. CDR3 loop: CASSEVIGDGEQFF. CDR3 nucleotides: TGTGCCAGCAGTGAAGTAATCGGTGACGGTGAGCAGTTCTTC. The chain combines TRBV6-1 with TRBJ2-1; D is unclear. This CDR3 contains 14 residues. The germline gives CDR1 MNHNS, CDR2 SASEGT. V was cut by 1 base and J by 9 bases, with 13 bases left in between.

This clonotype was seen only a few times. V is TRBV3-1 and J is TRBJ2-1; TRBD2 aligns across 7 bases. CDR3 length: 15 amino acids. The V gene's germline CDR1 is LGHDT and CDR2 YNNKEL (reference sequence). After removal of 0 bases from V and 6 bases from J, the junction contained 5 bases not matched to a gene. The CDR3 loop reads CASSQDALASNEQFF. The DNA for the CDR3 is TGTGCCAGCAGCCAAGATGCACTAGCGAGCAATGAGCAGTTCTTC.

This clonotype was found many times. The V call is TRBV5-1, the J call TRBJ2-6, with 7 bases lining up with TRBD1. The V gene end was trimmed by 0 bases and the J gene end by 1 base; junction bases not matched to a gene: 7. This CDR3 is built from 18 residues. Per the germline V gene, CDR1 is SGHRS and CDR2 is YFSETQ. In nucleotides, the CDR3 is TGCGCCAGCAGCTTGGGGCCGAAACAGGGGTCTGGGGCCAACGTCCTGACTTTC. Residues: CASSLGPKQGSGANVLTF.

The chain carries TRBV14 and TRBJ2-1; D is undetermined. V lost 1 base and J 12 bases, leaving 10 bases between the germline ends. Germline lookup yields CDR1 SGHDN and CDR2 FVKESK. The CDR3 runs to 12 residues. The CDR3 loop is CASSQASWGQFF. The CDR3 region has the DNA TGTGCCAGCAGCCAAGCCTCATGGGGGCAGTTCTTC.

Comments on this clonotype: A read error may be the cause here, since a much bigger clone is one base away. In nucleotides, the CDR3 is TGTGCCAGCAGCTTAGGGCAGGGAGTTCAAGGGACCCAGTACTTC. Translated, it gives CASSLGQGVQGTQYF. The V and J genes are TRBV7-2 and TRBJ2-5; D could derive from TRBD1 or TRBD2 (5 bases each). Germline assignment: CDR1 SGHTA and CDR2 FQGNSA. The CDR3 consists of 15 residues.

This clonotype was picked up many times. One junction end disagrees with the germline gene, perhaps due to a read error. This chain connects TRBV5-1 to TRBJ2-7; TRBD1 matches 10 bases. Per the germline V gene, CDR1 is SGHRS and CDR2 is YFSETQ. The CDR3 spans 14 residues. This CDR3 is CASSPGTGDYEQYF. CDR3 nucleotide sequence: TGTGCCAGCAGCCCCGGGACAGGGGACTACGAGCAGTACTTC.

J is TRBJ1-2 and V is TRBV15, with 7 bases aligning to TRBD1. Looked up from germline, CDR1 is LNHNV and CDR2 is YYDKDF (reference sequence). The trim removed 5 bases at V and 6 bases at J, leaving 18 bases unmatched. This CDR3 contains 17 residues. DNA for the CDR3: TGTGCCACCAGCGACCCCGTTGCGGGGAGGGGACAGCATGGCTACACCTTC. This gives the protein CATSDPVAGRGQHGYTF.

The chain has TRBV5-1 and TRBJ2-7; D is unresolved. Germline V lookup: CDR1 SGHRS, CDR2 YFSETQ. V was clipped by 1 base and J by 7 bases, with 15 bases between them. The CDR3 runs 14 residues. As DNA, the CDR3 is TGCGCCAGCAGCTTGTGGGCCTCCTACAATGAGCAGTACTTC. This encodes CASSLWASYNEQYF.

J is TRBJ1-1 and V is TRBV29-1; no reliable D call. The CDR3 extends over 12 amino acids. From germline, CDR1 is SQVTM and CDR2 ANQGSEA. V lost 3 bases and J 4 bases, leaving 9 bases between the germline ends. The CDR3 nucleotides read TGCAGCGTTGAGAGGGTAGGCACTGAAGCTTTCTTT. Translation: CSVERVGTEAFF.

The CDR3 here is CSASSTEGLLNGYTF. Here the CDR3 DNA reads TGCAGTGCTTCCTCCACCGAGGGTCTTCTTAATGGCTACACCTTC. The chain uses TRBV20-1 and TRBJ1-2; no clear D gene. Trimming removed 5 bases at V and 6 bases at J, with 22 bases between. Germline lookup yields CDR1 DFQATT and CDR2 SNEGSKA (reference sequence). The length of the CDR3 is 15 residues.

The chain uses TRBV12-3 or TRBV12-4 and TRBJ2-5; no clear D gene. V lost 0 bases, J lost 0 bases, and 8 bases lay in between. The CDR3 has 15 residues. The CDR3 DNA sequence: TGTGCCAGCAGTTTAGCCGTGGCAGACCAAGAGACCCAGTACTTC. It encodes CASSLAVADQETQYF.

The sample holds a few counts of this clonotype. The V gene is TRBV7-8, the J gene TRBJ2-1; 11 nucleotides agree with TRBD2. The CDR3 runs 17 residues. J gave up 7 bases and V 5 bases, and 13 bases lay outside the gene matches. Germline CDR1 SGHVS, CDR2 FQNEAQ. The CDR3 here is CASSPDVASGRSNEQFF. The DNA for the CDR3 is TGTGCCAGCAGCCCAGATGTGGCTAGCGGGAGGTCTAATGAGCAGTTCTTC.

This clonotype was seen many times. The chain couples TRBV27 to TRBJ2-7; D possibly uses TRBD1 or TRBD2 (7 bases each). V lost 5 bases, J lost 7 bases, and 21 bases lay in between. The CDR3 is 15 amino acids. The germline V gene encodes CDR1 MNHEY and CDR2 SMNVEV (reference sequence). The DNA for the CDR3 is TGTGCCAGCAGTACCTGGGGGGCAGGGGGGGGGGAGCAGTACTTC. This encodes CASSTWGAGGGEQYF.

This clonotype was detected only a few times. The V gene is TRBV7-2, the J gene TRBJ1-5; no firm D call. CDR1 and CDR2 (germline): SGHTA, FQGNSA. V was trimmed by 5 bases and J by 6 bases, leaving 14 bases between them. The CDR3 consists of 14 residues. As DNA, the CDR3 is TGTGCCAGCAGCCACAGCCCCACGGGTCAGCCCCAGCATTTT. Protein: CASSHSPTGQPQHF.

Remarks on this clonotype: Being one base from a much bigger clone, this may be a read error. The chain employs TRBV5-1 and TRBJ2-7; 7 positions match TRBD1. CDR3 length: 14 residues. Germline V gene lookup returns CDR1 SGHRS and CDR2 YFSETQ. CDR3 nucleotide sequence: TGCACCAGCAGCCACCGGGACAGACCCTACGAGCAGTACTTC. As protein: CTSSHRDRPYEQYF.

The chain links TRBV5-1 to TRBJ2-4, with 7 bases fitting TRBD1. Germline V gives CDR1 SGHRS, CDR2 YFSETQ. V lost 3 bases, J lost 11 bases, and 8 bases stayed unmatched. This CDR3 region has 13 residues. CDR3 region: CASSSTGNAFQYF. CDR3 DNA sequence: TGCGCCAGCAGCTCGACAGGGAATGCTTTTCAGTACTTC.

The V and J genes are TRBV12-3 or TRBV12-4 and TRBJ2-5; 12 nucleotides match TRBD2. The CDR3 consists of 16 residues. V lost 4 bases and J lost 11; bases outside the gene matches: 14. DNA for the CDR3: TGTGCCAGCAGTTCACCGGGACTAGCGGGTAACAATGAGCAGTACTTC. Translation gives CASSSPGLAGNNEQYF.

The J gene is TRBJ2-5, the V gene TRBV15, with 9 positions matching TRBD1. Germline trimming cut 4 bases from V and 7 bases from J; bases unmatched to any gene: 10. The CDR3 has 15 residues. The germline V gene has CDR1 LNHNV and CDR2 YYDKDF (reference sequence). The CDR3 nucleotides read TGTGCCACCAGCACCACAGGGGGCAAGGGGGGGACCCAGTACTTC. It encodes CATSTTGGKGGTQYF.

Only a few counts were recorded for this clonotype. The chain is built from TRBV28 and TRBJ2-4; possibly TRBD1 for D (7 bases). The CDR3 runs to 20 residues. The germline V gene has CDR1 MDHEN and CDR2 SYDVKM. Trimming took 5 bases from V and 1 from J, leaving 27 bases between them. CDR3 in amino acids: CASSPLVRRVSQGAKNIQYF. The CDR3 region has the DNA TGTGCCAGCAGTCCTCTGGTTCGGAGGGTTTCACAGGGGGCCAAAAACATTCAGTACTTC.